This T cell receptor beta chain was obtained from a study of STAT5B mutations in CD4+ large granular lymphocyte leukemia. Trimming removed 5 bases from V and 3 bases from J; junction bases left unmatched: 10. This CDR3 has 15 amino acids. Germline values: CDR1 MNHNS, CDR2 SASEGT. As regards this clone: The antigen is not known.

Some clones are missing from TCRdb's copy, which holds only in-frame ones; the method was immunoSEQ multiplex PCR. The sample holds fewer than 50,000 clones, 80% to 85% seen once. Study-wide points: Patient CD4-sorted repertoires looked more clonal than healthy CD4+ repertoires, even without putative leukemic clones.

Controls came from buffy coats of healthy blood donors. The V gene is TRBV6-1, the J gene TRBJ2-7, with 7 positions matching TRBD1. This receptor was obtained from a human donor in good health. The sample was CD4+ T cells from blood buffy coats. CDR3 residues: CASSLGGFKYYEQYF. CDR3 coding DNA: TGTGCCAGCAGTCTAGGGGGCTTCAAGTACTACGAGCAGTACTTC.